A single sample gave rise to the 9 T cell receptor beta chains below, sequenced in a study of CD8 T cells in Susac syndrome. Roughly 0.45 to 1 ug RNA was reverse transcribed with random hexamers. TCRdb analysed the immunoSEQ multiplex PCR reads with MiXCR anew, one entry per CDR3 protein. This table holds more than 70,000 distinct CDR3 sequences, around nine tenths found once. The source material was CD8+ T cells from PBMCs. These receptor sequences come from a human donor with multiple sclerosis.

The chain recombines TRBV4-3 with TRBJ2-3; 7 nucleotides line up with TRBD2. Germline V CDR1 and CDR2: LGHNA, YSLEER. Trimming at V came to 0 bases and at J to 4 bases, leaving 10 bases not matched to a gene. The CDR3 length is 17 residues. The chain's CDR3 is CASSQDPGLPRADTQYF. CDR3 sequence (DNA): TGCGCCAGCAGCCAAGACCCGGGACTACCCAGGGCAGATACGCAGTATTTT.

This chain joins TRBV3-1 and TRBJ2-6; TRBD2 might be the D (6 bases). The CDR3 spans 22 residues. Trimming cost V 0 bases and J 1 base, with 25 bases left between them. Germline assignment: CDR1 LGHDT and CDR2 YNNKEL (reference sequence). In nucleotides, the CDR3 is TGTGCCAGCAGCCAAGATGACGGGAGAAGCCTAGTATTCGGGTCTGGGGCCAACGTCCTGACTTTC. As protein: CASSQDDGRSLVFGSGANVLTF.

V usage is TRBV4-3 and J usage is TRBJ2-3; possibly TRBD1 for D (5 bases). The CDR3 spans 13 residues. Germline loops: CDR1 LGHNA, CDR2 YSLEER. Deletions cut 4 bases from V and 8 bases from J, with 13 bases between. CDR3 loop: CASSPGYEATQYF. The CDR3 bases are TGCGCCAGCAGCCCAGGGTACGAAGCTACGCAGTATTTT.

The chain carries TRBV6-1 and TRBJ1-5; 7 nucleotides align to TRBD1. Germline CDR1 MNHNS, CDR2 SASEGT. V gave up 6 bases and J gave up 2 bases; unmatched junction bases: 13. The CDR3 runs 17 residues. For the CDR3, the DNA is TGTGCCAGCAGACGCACTAATACAGGGGCAGGCAATCAGCCCCAGCATTTT. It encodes CASRRTNTGAGNQPQHF.

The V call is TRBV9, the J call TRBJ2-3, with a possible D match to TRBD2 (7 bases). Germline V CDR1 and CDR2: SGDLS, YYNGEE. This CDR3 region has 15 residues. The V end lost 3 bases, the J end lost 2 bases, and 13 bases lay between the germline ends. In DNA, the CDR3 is TGTGCCAGCAGCGAGGGGGGGGGACTCACAGATACGCAGTATTTT. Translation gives CASSEGGGLTDTQYF.

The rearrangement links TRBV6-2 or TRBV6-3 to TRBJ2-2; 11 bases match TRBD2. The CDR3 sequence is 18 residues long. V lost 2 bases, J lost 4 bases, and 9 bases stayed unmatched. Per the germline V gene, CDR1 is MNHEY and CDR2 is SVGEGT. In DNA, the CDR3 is TGTGCCAGCAGTTACGGGCCCTTAGCGGGGGGGAGCACCGGGGAGCTGTTTTTT. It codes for CASSYGPLAGGSTGELFF.

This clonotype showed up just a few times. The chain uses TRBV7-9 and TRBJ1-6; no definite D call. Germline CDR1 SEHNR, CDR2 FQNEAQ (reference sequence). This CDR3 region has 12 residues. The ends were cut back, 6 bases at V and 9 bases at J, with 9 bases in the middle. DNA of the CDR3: TGTGCCAGCAGGCAAGGTTTTTCACCCCTCCACTTT. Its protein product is CASRQGFSPLHF.

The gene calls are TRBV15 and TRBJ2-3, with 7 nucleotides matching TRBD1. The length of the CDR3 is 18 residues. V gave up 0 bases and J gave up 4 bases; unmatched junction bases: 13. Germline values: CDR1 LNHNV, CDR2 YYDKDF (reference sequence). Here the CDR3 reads CATSRDIGGLLVADTQYF. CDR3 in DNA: TGTGCCACCAGCAGAGATATAGGGGGCCTGTTGGTTGCAGATACGCAGTATTTT.

CDR3 loop: CASSKDQETQYF. Written as DNA, the CDR3 is TGTGCCAGCAGCAAAGACCAAGAGACCCAGTACTTC. This chain joins TRBV12-3 or TRBV12-4 and TRBJ2-5, with D hard to call. The V and J ends lost 6 bases and 0 bases respectively, with 5 bases between them. The CDR3 is made up of 12 amino acids.